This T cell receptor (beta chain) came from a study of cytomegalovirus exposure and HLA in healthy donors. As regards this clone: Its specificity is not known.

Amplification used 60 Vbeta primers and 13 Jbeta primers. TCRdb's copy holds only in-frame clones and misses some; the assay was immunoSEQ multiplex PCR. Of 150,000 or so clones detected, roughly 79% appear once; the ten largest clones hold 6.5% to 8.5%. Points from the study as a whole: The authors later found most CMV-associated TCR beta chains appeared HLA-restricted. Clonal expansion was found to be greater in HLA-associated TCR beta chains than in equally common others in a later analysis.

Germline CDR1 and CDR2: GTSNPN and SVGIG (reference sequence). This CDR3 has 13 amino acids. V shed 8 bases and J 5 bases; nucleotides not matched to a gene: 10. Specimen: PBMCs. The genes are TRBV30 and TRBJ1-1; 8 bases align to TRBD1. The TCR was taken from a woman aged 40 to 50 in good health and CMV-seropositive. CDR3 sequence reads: CALTQGAGTEAFF. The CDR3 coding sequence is TGTGCCCTTACGCAGGGGGCTGGGACTGAAGCTTTCTTT. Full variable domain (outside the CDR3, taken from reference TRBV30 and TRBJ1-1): SQTIHQWPATLVQPVGSPLSLECTVEGTSNPNLYWYRQAAGRGLQLLFYSVGIGQISSEVPQNLSASRPQDRQFILSSKKLLLSDSGFYLCALTQGAGTEAFFGQGTRLTVV.